This TCR beta chain was observed in a study of human T cells and chemical hapten exposure. TCRdb redid the calling of the RACE reads with MiXCR, one entry per CDR3 protein. Of roughly 120,000 distinct CDR3 sequences detected, roughly 9% appear once; the ten largest clones hold 2.5% to 3.5%. This clonotype came up many times. Its target is unknown. The germline V gene has CDR1 SGHVS and CDR2 FQNEAQ. The CDR3 is 13 amino acids. Trimming pared 5 bases from V and 7 bases from J, leaving 12 bases between. Time point denoted: patch test 2, 6 weeks after DPC sensitization. Specified treatment: therapeutic diphenylcyclopropenone sensitization with weekly scalp DPC. Phlebotomy was performed prior to application of every patch test. People who gave samples had alopecia, were 18 to 70 years old, and were suitable for DPC. Findings and caveats of the study: Versus controls, significantly more large CDR3 similarity clusters arose from expanded TCRs. As patch test score rose, PT1 expanded TCR counts tended to rise as well.

This clonotype was sampled from a woman between 40 and 55 years old with alopecia areata. Some clones in this sample may be carry-over from other donors' samples. The specimen was whole blood, collected in connection with sensitization to the hapten diphenylcyclopropenone (DPC). The chain has TRBV7-8 and TRBJ1-5; D is ambiguous. The CDR3 bases are TGTGCCAGCAGCCCCAGACTCCCACAGCCCCAGCATTTT. It encodes CASSPRLPQPQHF.